This T cell receptor (beta chain) derives from a study of T cell changes during pregnancy in multiple sclerosis. Sequencing used immunoSEQ multiplex PCR; TCRdb keeps in-frame clones, though not all of them. The table lists about 35,000 clones, 93% of them singletons. The V gene lost 6 bases and the J gene lost 0 bases, with 9 bases spanning the gap. The CDR3 consists of 14 residues. Germline CDR1 MDHEN, CDR2 SYDVKM. The sample was CD4+ T cells from peripheral blood mononuclear cells, taken in the first trimester of pregnancy. The chain has TRBV28 and TRBJ1-5, with a weak D call TRBD1 (6 bases). The source of this sequence is a female donor with multiple sclerosis, enrolled in a pregnancy study. CDR3 loop: CASRWTDSNQPQHF. The CDR3 DNA reads TGTGCCAGCAGATGGACAGATAGCAATCAGCCCCAGCATTTT.